This T cell receptor (beta chain) was sequenced for a study of blood T cell repertoires in COVID-19. On the study more broadly: From the United States, Italy and Spain came samples of acute and convalescent COVID-19. PBMCs, B-cell-depleted T cells, or T cells provided the cDNA or gDNA that made up the material.

The CDR3 runs to 14 residues. In germline, CDR1 is MGHDK, CDR2 SYGVNS. The germline V and J ends were trimmed by 4 bases and 3 bases, with 9 bases remaining between them. Original methodology: Amplifying reference gene primers gave estimates of nucleated cell counts. TCRdb keeps only in-frame clones here, not all; method: immunoSEQ multiplex PCR. The V and J calls and clone size come from that table; D and trimming were worked out from the DNA. The repertoire holds just over 150,000 clones, with 85% to 90% as singletons. This clonotype originated in a woman aged 40 to 49 with acute or convalescent COVID-19. This sequence joins TRBV25-1 and TRBJ2-2; D is perhaps TRBD1 (6 bases). The sequenced sample was peripheral blood. The CDR3, as DNA: TGTGCCAGCAGTGCGGACAGTGACACCGGGGAGCTGTTTTTT. Translation gives CASSADSDTGELFF. Based on the CDR3 plus reference TRBV25-1 and TRBJ2-2, the full variable domain is EADIYQTPRYLVIGTGKKITLECSQTMGHDKMYWYQQDPGMELHLIHYSYGVNSTEKGDLSSESTVSRIRTEHFPLTLESARPSHTSQYLCASSADSDTGELFFGEGSRLTVL.